A selection of T cell receptor beta chains follows, all from one sample in a study of blood T cell repertoires in COVID-19. Data came from immunoSEQ multiplex PCR; TCRdb stores just in-frame clones and leaves some out. There are 250,000 to 300,000 clones in the sample; approximately 90% occur only once, and 12% lies in the top ten. Sequenced: peripheral blood. The receptors originated from a woman between 55 and 75 years old with acute or convalescent COVID-19. Each CDR3 is given with its conserved first and last residue. Fields, in order: J gene, V gene, CDR3 protein.

TRBJ2-7 | TRBV11-2 | CASSLDLGDSYEQYF
TRBJ1-5 | TRBV11-3 | CASSPGLGSNQPQHF
TRBJ2-1 | TRBV11-2 | CASSQGRDRGSYNEQFF
TRBJ2-7 | TRBV28 | CASSFYRAYEQYF
TRBJ2-1 | TRBV28 | CASSLELAVFRSYNEQFF
TRBJ2-3 | TRBV7-9 | CASSLVPGLADTQYF
TRBJ2-7 | TRBV27 | CASRPLQIYEQYF
TRBJ2-3 | TRBV4-1 | CASRYIWPTDTQYF
TRBJ2-7 | TRBV10-3 | CAASGTGVHEQYF
TRBJ1-6 | TRBV5-4 | CASSSGLANSPLHF
TRBJ2-7 | TRBV24-1 | CATSDPGTGGYEQYF
TRBJ1-1 | TRBV2 | CASSVAEANTEAFF
TRBJ1-1 | TRBV19 | CASSMVGGNTEAFF
TRBJ2-1 | TRBV5-1 | CASSSETGTQFF
TRBJ2-7 | TRBV5-4 | CASSIGQNSYEQYF
TRBJ1-2 | TRBV7-2 | CASSPGDNNYGYTF
TRBJ2-2 | TRBV19 | CASSATGGASGELFF
TRBJ1-5 | TRBV13 | CASSLREEGRNQPQHF
TRBJ2-2 | TRBV11-3 | CASSSRWGQPGTGELFF
TRBJ1-2 | TRBV19 | CASESAASNYGYTF
TRBJ2-5 | TRBV10-3 | CAISGGQQETQYF
TRBJ2-5 | TRBV6-1 | CASSESLAGAETQYF
TRBJ1-1 | TRBV3-1/TRBV3-2 | CASSQGVGHRNTEAFF
TRBJ2-7 | TRBV6-2/TRBV6-3 | CASSYHSPAYEQYF
TRBJ2-7 | TRBV4-2 | CASSQDREYEQYF
TRBJ2-7 | TRBV5-1 | CASSFGPDRTYEQYF
TRBJ2-4 | TRBV5-1 | CASSLSLPGQGGQLSKNIQYF
TRBJ2-1 | TRBV9 | CASSVGVGTEGHEQFF
TRBJ1-2 | TRBV7-9 | CASSFGHDYGYTF
TRBJ2-7 | TRBV3-1/TRBV3-2 | CASSQLAGGGQYF
TRBJ1-5 | TRBV18 | CASSATGGQPQHF
TRBJ1-1 | TRBV27 | CASSLSRNTEAFF
TRBJ1-4 | TRBV28 | CASKRSGATTNEKLFF
TRBJ1-5 | TRBV7-2 | CASSPGIRQPQHF
TRBJ1-5 | TRBV9 | CASSVGLGAAQPQHF
TRBJ2-3 | TRBV19 | CASTPRAGGLQTQYF
TRBJ1-1 | TRBV5-4 | CASSLKTGGYTEAFF
TRBJ1-2 | TRBV2 | CASNRQGYYGYTF
TRBJ2-1 | TRBV6-2/TRBV6-3 | CASSFGPQWRSYNEQFF
TRBJ1-2 | TRBV7-7 | CASSLKQRSNYGYTF
TRBJ1-1 | TRBV7-9 | CASSLGANTEAFF
TRBJ2-7 | TRBV21-1 | CASSKNHPERDPCRYEQYF
TRBJ2-7 | TRBV28 | CASSFWRRQGGYEQYF
TRBJ2-1 | TRBV19 | CASTGFFGDNEQFF
TRBJ1-2 | TRBV29-1 | CSVVADGSYGYTF
TRBJ1-1 | TRBV6-2/TRBV6-3 | CASSYTGGGTEAFF
TRBJ1-5 | TRBV2 | CASSWGQGGQPQHF
TRBJ2-3 | TRBV25-1 | CASSEGARGASDTQYF
TRBJ1-4 | TRBV4-1 | CASSQDGTGDGYEKLFF
TRBJ2-1 | TRBV14 | CASSQGKTGASYNEQFF
TRBJ2-5 | TRBV4-3 | CASSQVWAGGQTQYF
TRBJ1-5 | TRBV28 | CASSPHGQGHQPQHF
TRBJ2-2 | TRBV5-6 | CASSLPGLRTGELFF